This TCR beta chain was recorded in a study of OX40 agonist ivuxolimab in advanced cancers. Describing the broader study: The costimulatory receptor OX40 (CD134) was targeted by ivuxolimab, a fully human IgG2 agonistic monoclonal antibody. Of the 52 patients in dose escalation, about 20 had hepatocellular carcinoma, roughly 15 had melanoma, 9 had renal cell carcinoma and 9 had head and neck cancer. In the dose-escalation cohort, roughly 82% of patients were male, and the mean age was approximately 60 years with a range of roughly 23 to 79. The purpose of peripheral TCRbeta sequencing was to test whether ivuxolimab changed TCR sequence diversity and led to clonal T-cell expansion. Intravenous ivuxolimab was administered to patients every 2 weeks at six dose levels: 0.01, 0.1, 0.3, 1.5, 3 and 10 mg/kg. The paper reports the monotherapy dose-escalation portion (N ≈ 52 patients) of the phase I ivuxolimab trial. Three dose-escalation patients achieved partial responses, one with hepatocellular carcinoma and two with cutaneous melanoma. Prior anti-PD-1, anti-PD-L1 or anti-CTLA-4 therapy was permitted, and approximately 42% of dose-escalation patients had received checkpoint inhibitors. What the work shows at the level of the full study, not this receptor alone: On average, CD8+ T cells showed more expanded clones than CD4+ T cells after ivuxolimab. Clonal expansion of both CD4+ and CD8+ blood T cells was observed from baseline to week 6 at doses 0.1 to 3.0 mg/kg. Low levels of normalized T-cell clonal expansion were also seen in some patients who did not respond. The antigen specificity of the clonally expanded peripheral T cells was not determined. Partial responders in the 0.1-3.0 mg/kg groups had among the lowest normalized peripheral clonal expansion, especially among CD8+ T cells.

The CDR3 goes from the cysteine to the phenylalanine over 14 residues. Of all the DNA, just the CDR3 is kept, 42 bases in frame from base 1. CDR1 and CDR2 are read off the germline V gene (reference sequence) as SEHNR and FQNEAQ. V is cut by 2 bases and J by 5 bases, and the space between the germline ends is 12 bases. For sequencing of the TCRbeta CDR3 region, genomic DNA was extracted from the sorted cells. The immunoSEQ Assay was used for sequencing of TCRbeta CDR3 regions. The source is immuneACCESS, and TCRdb retained only in-frame sequences with V and J called. Part of the clones is not carried over; for the studies checked, unresolved V genes explain less than half of this, and the remainder is unexplained. Present in this sample are approximately 89,000 clones, about 86% of which were seen just once. The ten biggest clones cover about 0.8% of the sample. Patients with autoimmune disease history or receiving systemic immunosuppression were excluded from the trial. Peripheral blood for TCR sequencing was drawn from every dose cohort at baseline, at cycle 4 day 1 and at cycle 7 day 1. Samples came from an open-label, multicenter, first-in-human phase I dose-escalation trial of ivuxolimab. Adults with locally advanced or metastatic melanoma, renal cell, hepatocellular, or head and neck squamous cell carcinoma were enrolled in the trial. CD4+ and CD8+ T cells were sorted separately from peripheral blood before TCR sequencing.

Turning to this clone: It has no known antigen specificity. Base quality data are lacking; no much larger clone is found one base away.

The clonotype originates from an adult with an advanced solid tumor such as melanoma, head and neck, liver or kidney cancer. The sample consisted of CD4+ or CD8+ T cells sorted from blood, taken in a trial of the OX40 agonist ivuxolimab. In this chain, TRBV7-9 is recombined with TRBJ2-5; the D gene is perhaps TRBD1, on 5 matching bases. The CDR3 loop reads CASSLSTGWETQYF. The sequenced DNA: TGTGCCAGCAGCTTAAGTACAGGCTGGGAGACCCAGTACTTC.